Listed below are T cell receptor beta chains from one sample, sequenced in a study of Graves' ophthalmopathy and Graves' hyperthyroidism. From the multiplex PCR reads, TCRdb called clonotypes with MiXCR, one entry per CDR3 protein. Of approximately 540,000 distinct CDR3 sequences listed, under 45% are singletons. Specimen: peripheral blood or thyroid tissue (not recorded which). These receptors came from an adult man with Graves' hyperthyroidism. The CDR3 runs from the conserved cysteine through the conserved F or W. Fields, in order: D gene, J gene, V gene, CDR3 length, clone size, CDR3 DNA, CDR3 protein. The D gene is left open where the match is weak. Size values are once, few and many counts, or a class for expanded clones, and some rows have none.

D: TRBD2
J: TRBJ2-7
V: TRBV5-1
length: 15
size: many
DNA: TGCGCCAGCAGCCAGACTAGCGGGAGCTCCTACGAGCAGTACTTC
CDR3: CASSQTSGSSYEQYF

D: TRBD1
J: TRBJ2-1
V: TRBV10-3
length: 14
size: few
DNA: TGTGCCATCAGTAAGGACAGGACTTACAATGAGCAGTTCTTC
CDR3: CAISKDRTYNEQFF

D: NA
J: TRBJ2-7
V: TRBV10-3
length: 12
size: few
DNA: TGTGCCATCAGTGACGGGGTCCACGAGCAGTACTTC
CDR3: CAISDGVHEQYF

D: NA
J: TRBJ1-1
V: TRBV5-1
length: 15
size: few
DNA: TGCGCCAGCAGCTTGACGGGGGGAGGCGTCACTGAAGCTTTCTTT
CDR3: CASSLTGGGVTEAFF

D: NA
J: TRBJ1-3
V: TRBV24-1
length: 12
size: many
DNA: TGTGCCACCAGTGATCCGGGATCCACCATATATTTT
CDR3: CATSDPGSTIYF

D: NA
J: TRBJ2-7
V: TRBV5-1
length: 12
size: NA
DNA: TGCGCCAGCAGCTCCTTCGGTTACAAGCAGTACTTC
CDR3: CASSSFGYKQYF

D: TRBD2
J: TRBJ2-2
V: TRBV11-2
length: 16
size: NA
DNA: TGTGCCAGCAGCTCCAGTAGCGGGGGGGCCCCCGGGGAGCTGTTTTTT
CDR3: CASSSSSGGAPGELFF

D: TRBD1
J: TRBJ1-3
V: TRBV5-4
length: 17
size: NA
DNA: TGTGCCAGCTGCATGGAAAGGCAGGGGGTTTCTGGAAACACCATATATTTT
CDR3: CASCMERQGVSGNTIYF

D: TRBD1
J: TRBJ1-2
V: TRBV6-5
length: 15
size: NA
DNA: TGTGCCAGCAGTTACTCCCCGGACAGGGAAGGGGGCTACACCTTC
CDR3: CASSYSPDREGGYTF

D: TRBD2
J: TRBJ2-5
V: TRBV7-9
length: 18
size: NA
DNA: TGTGCCAGCAGCTTAGGGAGGGGGACTAGCGGGGGCCAGGGGACCCAGTACTTC
CDR3: CASSLGRGTSGGQGTQYF

D: NA
J: TRBJ2-1
V: TRBV10-3
length: 17
size: few
DNA: TGTGCCATCAGTGAGTCACTGGGCTTAGGTTCCTACAATGAGCAGTTCTTC
CDR3: CAISESLGLGSYNEQFF

D: TRBD1
J: TRBJ2-7
V: TRBV29-1
length: 11
size: NA
DNA: TGCAGCGTATCGACAGGGGAAGAGCAGTACTTC
CDR3: CSVSTGEEQYF

D: TRBD2
J: TRBJ2-7
V: TRBV4-1
length: 14
size: few
DNA: TGCGCCAGCAGCCAAGTGGGCGGGAGTGGCGAGCAGTACTTC
CDR3: CASSQVGGSGEQYF

D: TRBD1
J: TRBJ1-2
V: TRBV29-1
length: 16
size: NA
DNA: TGCAGCGTCCCTGGGTGGGGACAGGGGCTTAACTATGGCTACACCTTC
CDR3: CSVPGWGQGLNYGYTF

D: NA
J: TRBJ1-1
V: TRBV5-6
length: 12
size: NA
DNA: TGTGCCAGCAGCTTGTGGGGCCGTGAAGCTTTCTTT
CDR3: CASSLWGREAFF

D: TRBD2
J: TRBJ2-1
V: TRBV29-1
length: 14
size: once
DNA: TGCAGCGTTGATCGGAGCGGGATAAACAATGAGCAGTTCTTC
CDR3: CSVDRSGINNEQFF

D: TRBD2
J: TRBJ2-3
V: TRBV7-8
length: 14
size: NA
DNA: TGTGCCAGCGGCCAAGTCGGGGGGGCTGGCGTGTCGTATTTT
CDR3: CASGQVGGAGVSYF

D: NA
J: TRBJ1-1
V: TRBV24-1
length: 13
size: many
DNA: TGTGCCACGAGAGGAGCAGGGGCCACTGAAGCTTTCTTT
CDR3: CATRGAGATEAFF

D: NA
J: TRBJ1-2
V: TRBV19
length: 15
size: few
DNA: TGTGCCAGTAGTATCCTAAACAGGGAGGACTATGGCTACACCTTC
CDR3: CASSILNREDYGYTF

D: TRBD1
J: TRBJ2-7
V: TRBV5-8
length: 15
size: many
DNA: TGTGCCAGCAGCTATGGGGGGACAGGGGAAGGCGAGCAGTACTTC
CDR3: CASSYGGTGEGEQYF

D: NA
J: TRBJ2-5
V: TRBV29-1
length: 13
size: NA
DNA: TGCAGCGTTAATACAGGGAGCAATCAGCCCCAGTACTTC
CDR3: CSVNTGSNQPQYF

D: TRBD2
J: TRBJ2-2
V: TRBV12-3/TRBV12-4
length: 19
size: few
DNA: TGTGCCAGCAGCCCCCCTCCGGCTAGCGGGAGGAGGGTAACCGGGGAGCTGTTTTTT
CDR3: CASSPPPASGRRVTGELFF

D: TRBD1
J: TRBJ1-1
V: TRBV27
length: 14
size: many
DNA: TGTGCCAGCAGCCCCCGGACAGGGGGCACTGAAGCTTTCTTT
CDR3: CASSPRTGGTEAFF

D: NA
J: TRBJ2-2
V: TRBV2
length: 16
size: few
DNA: TGTGCCAGCAGTTTAGGGAGCCCGAGGAACACCGGGGAGCTGTTTTTT
CDR3: CASSLGSPRNTGELFF

D: NA
J: TRBJ2-7
V: TRBV27
length: 13
size: few
DNA: TGTGCCAGCAGTTTAAGGTGGGCCTTCGAGCAGTACTTC
CDR3: CASSLRWAFEQYF

D: TRBD1
J: TRBJ1-5
V: TRBV4-1
length: 16
size: many
DNA: TGCGCCAGCAGCCAAGAGAGGACAGGCCCGAAAGTCGCCCAGCATTTT
CDR3: CASSQERTGPKVAQHF

D: NA
J: TRBJ2-5
V: TRBV20-1
length: 12
size: NA
DNA: TGCAGCAGCCTGGGACTCCAAGAGACCCAGTACTTC
CDR3: CSSLGLQETQYF

D: NA
J: TRBJ2-3
V: TRBV7-3
length: 13
size: NA
DNA: TGTGCCAGCAGCCCGCGCGCCACAGATACGCAGTATTTT
CDR3: CASSPRATDTQYF

D: NA
J: TRBJ2-7
V: TRBV11-1
length: 15
size: NA
DNA: TGTGCCAGCAGCAGAACCGGGACGGACTCCTACGAGCAGTACTTC
CDR3: CASSRTGTDSYEQYF

D: NA
J: TRBJ2-5
V: TRBV7-2
length: 17
size: once
DNA: TGTGCCAGCAGCCCGAATACAGGGGCGGGAGCGTCTGAGACCCAGTACTTC
CDR3: CASSPNTGAGASETQYF

D: TRBD1
J: TRBJ2-5
V: TRBV7-8
length: 15
size: few
DNA: TGTGCCAGCAGCCCTGGGACAGGGGGCGAGGAGACCCAGTACTTC
CDR3: CASSPGTGGEETQYF

D: NA
J: TRBJ1-2
V: TRBV29-1
length: 11
size: NA
DNA: TGCAGCGTTGTGGGGGGGAATGGCTACACCTTC
CDR3: CSVVGGNGYTF

D: NA
J: TRBJ1-5
V: TRBV19
length: 16
size: NA
DNA: TGTGCCAGCCGGGAACGGGGGATAGGTGGCAATCAGCCCCAGCATTTT
CDR3: CASRERGIGGNQPQHF

D: TRBD1
J: TRBJ1-3
V: TRBV12-3/TRBV12-4
length: 16
size: NA
DNA: TGTGCCAGCAGACCTATCTTCCGGGACAGGGGAAACACCATATATTTT
CDR3: CASRPIFRDRGNTIYF

D: NA
J: TRBJ1-1
V: TRBV19
length: 14
size: NA
DNA: TGTGCCAGTAGTATTACGGTTGTGAATCCTGAAGCTTTCTTT
CDR3: CASSITVVNPEAFF

D: NA
J: TRBJ1-2
V: TRBV28
length: 13
size: many
DNA: TGTGCCAGCAGTAAACCATCCACCCCGGGCTACACCTTC
CDR3: CASSKPSTPGYTF

D: NA
J: TRBJ1-2
V: TRBV6-5
length: 18
size: many
DNA: TGTGCCAGCAGTACGTCTGAACTCACAGGCCTTGCTAACTATGGCTACACCTTC
CDR3: CASSTSELTGLANYGYTF

D: NA
J: TRBJ2-7
V: TRBV7-6
length: 15
size: many
DNA: TGTGCCAGCAGCCTTACAGGGAGCCCCTCCTACGAGCAGTACTTC
CDR3: CASSLTGSPSYEQYF

D: NA
J: TRBJ1-5
V: TRBV20-1
length: 13
size: many
DNA: TGCAGTGCTAGATTCAGGGAAGGTCAGCCCCAGCATTTT
CDR3: CSARFREGQPQHF

D: NA
J: TRBJ2-7
V: TRBV7-2
length: 15
size: NA
DNA: TGTGCCAGCAGCTTAGACGGGGGTTCCTACAATGAGCAGTACTTC
CDR3: CASSLDGGSYNEQYF

D: TRBD1
J: TRBJ1-2
V: TRBV6-1
length: 12
size: once
DNA: TGTGCCACCGAGACAGGGGACTATGGCTACACCTTC
CDR3: CATETGDYGYTF

D: NA
J: TRBJ1-1
V: TRBV7-9
length: 13
size: many
DNA: TGTGCCAGCAGCAAAGACGTGAACACTGAAGCTTTCTTT
CDR3: CASSKDVNTEAFF

D: NA
J: TRBJ2-5
V: TRBV5-8
length: 16
size: NA
DNA: TGTGCCAGCAGCCCCGGCCCCGGAAAAACCCAAGAGACCCAGTACTTC
CDR3: CASSPGPGKTQETQYF

D: NA
J: TRBJ2-3
V: TRBV25-1
length: 15
size: NA
DNA: TGTGCCAGCAGCGTAGGAGGGCAGGGTGCGGATACGCAGTATTTT
CDR3: CASSVGGQGADTQYF